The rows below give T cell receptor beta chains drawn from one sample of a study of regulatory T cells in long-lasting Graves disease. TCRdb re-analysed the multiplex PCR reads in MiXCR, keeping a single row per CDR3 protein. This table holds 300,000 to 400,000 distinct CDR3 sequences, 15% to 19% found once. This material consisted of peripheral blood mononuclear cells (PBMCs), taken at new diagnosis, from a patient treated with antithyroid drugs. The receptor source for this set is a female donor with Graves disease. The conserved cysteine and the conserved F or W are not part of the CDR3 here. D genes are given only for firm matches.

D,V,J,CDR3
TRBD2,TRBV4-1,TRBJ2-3,ASSQVAGGDETDTQY
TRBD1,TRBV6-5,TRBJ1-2,ASSYGGGQGSDGYT
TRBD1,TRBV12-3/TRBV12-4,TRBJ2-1,ASKDRGPNEQF
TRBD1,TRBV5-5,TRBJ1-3,ASSQREQGSNTIY
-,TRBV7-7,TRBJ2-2,ASSLARPPNTGELF
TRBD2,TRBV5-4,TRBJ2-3,ASSLFSSSGGSTDTQY
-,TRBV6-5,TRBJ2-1,ASSYGSSQRNEQF
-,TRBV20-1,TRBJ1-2,SARDVTYGYT
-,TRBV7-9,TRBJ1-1,ASSLADEAF
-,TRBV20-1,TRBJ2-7,SARPPARSYEQY
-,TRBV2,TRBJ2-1,ASSEVGRGSSYNEQF
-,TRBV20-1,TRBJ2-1,SARPDWQGEQF
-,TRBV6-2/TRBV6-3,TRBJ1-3,ASSQYSIRDTSGNTIY
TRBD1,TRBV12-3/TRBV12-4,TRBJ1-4,ASRLRGQGDEKLF
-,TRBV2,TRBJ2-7,ASSEGSFGYEQY
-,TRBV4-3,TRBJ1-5,ASSQEGHRNQPQH
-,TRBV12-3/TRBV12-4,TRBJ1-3,ASSLRYTIY
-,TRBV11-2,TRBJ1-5,ASSAEGQPQH
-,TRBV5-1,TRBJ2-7,ASSGEPENSYEQY
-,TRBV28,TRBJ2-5,ASSLRGSYQETQY
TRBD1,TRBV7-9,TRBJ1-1,ASSPQGQGLGTEAF
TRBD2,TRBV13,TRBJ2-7,ASSLGRGGVYEQY
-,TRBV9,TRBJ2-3,ASSDRPSTDTQY
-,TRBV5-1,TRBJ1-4,ASSLPGPNEKLF
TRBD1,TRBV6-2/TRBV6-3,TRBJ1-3,ASSSGQGGNTIY
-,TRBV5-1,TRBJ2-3,ASSLTFVADTQY